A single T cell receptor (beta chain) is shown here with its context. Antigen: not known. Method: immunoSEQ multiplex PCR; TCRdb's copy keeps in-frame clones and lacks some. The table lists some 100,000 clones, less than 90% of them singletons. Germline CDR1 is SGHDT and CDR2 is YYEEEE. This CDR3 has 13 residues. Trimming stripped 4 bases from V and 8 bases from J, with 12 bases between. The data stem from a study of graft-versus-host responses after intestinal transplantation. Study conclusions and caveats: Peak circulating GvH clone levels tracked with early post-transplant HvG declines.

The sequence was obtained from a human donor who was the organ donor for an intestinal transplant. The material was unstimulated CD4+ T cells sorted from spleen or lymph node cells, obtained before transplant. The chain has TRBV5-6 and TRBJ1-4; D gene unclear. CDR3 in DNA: TGTGCCAGCAGCGAGGATAGGGCCGAAAAACTGTTTTTT. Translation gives CASSEDRAEKLFF.